Shown below are 22 T cell receptor beta chains from a single sample sequenced in a study of T cells after yellow fever vaccination. TCRdb recomputed calls from the 5' RACE reads with MiXCR, one row per CDR3 protein. Of 620,000 or so distinct CDR3 sequences listed, roughly 12% are singletons. The sample was PBMCs, taken on the day of the yellow fever booster vaccination. All receptors derive from a man aged 30 to 45 who received the YFV17D yellow fever vaccine.

This clonotype was counted only a few times. The rearrangement links TRBV3-1 to TRBJ2-2, with 8 positions matching TRBD2. Losses at the gene ends were 11 bases for V and 9 bases for J; bases not matched to a gene: 17. This CDR3 contains 15 residues. Germline V gene sequence: CDR1 LGHDT, CDR2 YNNKEL (reference sequence). The CDR3 spells CASSPGLGVSRELFF. CDR3 coding DNA: TGTGCCTCCTCCCCGGGACTAGGGGTGTCCCGGGAGCTGTTTTTT.

The chain carries TRBV4-2 and TRBJ1-4, with 7 nucleotides matching TRBD1. Germline lookup yields CDR1 LGHNA and CDR2 YNFKEQ. Trimming removed 2 bases from V and 5 bases from J; junction bases left unmatched: 8. The CDR3 is 16 residues long. The CDR3, as DNA: TGTGCCAGCAGCCAAAATCCGGCAGGGGGGAATGAAAAACTGTTTTTT. Its protein product is CASSQNPAGGNEKLFF.

This clonotype has a count of ten or more. V gene TRBV5-1 combines with J gene TRBJ2-3; D remains ambiguous. The CDR3 runs to 14 residues. The V gene lost 0 bases and the J gene lost 2 bases, with 7 bases spanning the gap. Germline CDR1 and CDR2: SGHRS and YFSETQ. CDR3 DNA: TGCGCCAGCAGCTTGGGAGTGGACACAGATACGCAGTATTTT. This codes for CASSLGVDTDTQYF.

There are a few counts of this clonotype. CDR3 sequence reads: CSARDLSGENTGELFF. DNA for the CDR3: TGCAGTGCTAGAGATCTTAGCGGAGAAAACACCGGGGAGCTGTTTTTT. The V and J genes are TRBV20-1 and TRBJ2-2; maybe TRBD2 (6 bases). The CDR3 covers 16 residues. The V gene's germline CDR1 is DFQATT and CDR2 SNEGSKA (reference sequence). V was cut by 0 bases and J by 2 bases, with 13 bases left in between.

The CDR3 bases are TGTGCCAGCAGCTTCCGGGACATAGGCACAGATACGCAGTATTTT. Its translation is CASSFRDIGTDTQYF. This sequence joins TRBV7-2 and TRBJ2-3, with D perhaps TRBD1 (6 bases). Trimming removed 3 bases at V and 1 base at J, with 11 bases between. This CDR3 has 15 residues. The germline gives CDR1 SGHTA, CDR2 FQGNSA.

The chain uses TRBV4-3 and TRBJ2-3, with 8 bases that match TRBD2. The ends lost 4 bases at V and 5 bases at J; junction bases unmatched: 8. In germline, CDR1 is LGHNA, CDR2 YSLEER. The CDR3 sequence is 15 residues long. CDR3 amino acids: CASSPNVLAGDTQYF. CDR3 nucleotide sequence: TGCGCCAGCAGCCCTAATGTTCTAGCGGGAGATACGCAGTATTTT.

This clonotype was observed at least ten times. The gene calls are TRBV20-1 and TRBJ2-2; D not resolved. Germline V gene sequence: CDR1 DFQATT, CDR2 SNEGSKA (reference sequence). This CDR3 has 14 residues. With 6 bases removed from V and 4 bases from J, the gap between germline ends came to 15 bases. The CDR3 bases are TGCAGTGCGAAACCCCAGGTGTCCACCGGGGAGCTGTTTTTT. This codes for CSAKPQVSTGELFF.

The rearrangement uses TRBV7-6 and TRBJ1-2; D uncertain. Per germline, CDR1 SGHVS and CDR2 FNYEAQ. This CDR3 spans 18 amino acids. Trimming took off 1 base at V and 1 base at J, with 19 bases between the two ends. DNA for the CDR3: TGTGCCAGCAGCTTAGTGCAGTCCTCCTCGTCCTTTAACTATGGCTACACCTTC. Translated: CASSLVQSSSSFNYGYTF.

This clonotype was seen repeatedly, ten times or more. The chain has TRBV6-2 or TRBV6-3 and TRBJ2-1; D gene unclear. Trimming pared 5 bases from V and 9 bases from J, leaving 8 bases between. The CDR3 has 11 amino acids. Germline-derived CDR1 and CDR2 are MNHEY and SVGEGT. The chain's CDR3 is CASSDGPEQFF. CDR3 bases: TGTGCCAGCAGTGACGGACCTGAGCAGTTCTTC.

CDR3 sequence (DNA): TGCAGTGCGCCCTCCACCGGTTCAGATACGCAGTATTTT. Amino acid sequence: CSAPSTGSDTQYF. V and J are TRBV20-1 and TRBJ2-3; D gene uncertain. This CDR3 comprises 13 residues. Trimming took off 6 bases at V and 4 bases at J, with 14 bases between the two ends. Germline loops: CDR1 DFQATT, CDR2 SNEGSKA (reference sequence).

In its sample, this clonotype was seen a few times. The V gene is TRBV20-1, the J gene TRBJ2-7; D unclear. The germline V and J ends were trimmed by 6 bases and 2 bases, with 14 bases remaining between them. The CDR3 has 13 residues. Germline lookup yields CDR1 DFQATT and CDR2 SNEGSKA (reference sequence). The CDR3, as DNA: TGCAGTGCCCCCAATGGTGGTCCCTACGAGCAGTACTTC. This codes for CSAPNGGPYEQYF.

This clonotype is a singleton in its sample. This rearrangement joins TRBV6-1 to TRBJ1-5; 9 bases fit TRBD1. From germline, CDR1 is MNHNS and CDR2 SASEGT. The CDR3 extends over 15 amino acids. V shed 1 base and J 3 bases; nucleotides not matched to a gene: 1. The CDR3 reads CASSEVQGANQPQHF. Here the CDR3 DNA reads TGTGCCAGCAGTGAAGTACAGGGGGCCAATCAGCCCCAGCATTTT.

This sequence joins TRBV5-1 and TRBJ2-5, with D tentatively TRBD1 (5 bases). CDR1 and CDR2 (germline): SGHRS, YFSETQ. The germline V and J ends were trimmed by 0 bases and 5 bases, with 14 bases remaining between them. The CDR3 contains 15 residues. CDR3 residues: CASSLDPRGTETQYF. The CDR3 coding sequence is TGCGCCAGCAGCTTGGACCCAAGGGGTACTGAGACCCAGTACTTC.

The V call is TRBV29-1, the J call TRBJ2-5, with 8 bases that match TRBD2. From germline, CDR1 is SQVTM and CDR2 ANQGSEA. This CDR3 spans 15 amino acids. The ends lost 1 base at V and 0 bases at J; junction bases unmatched: 4. CDR3 nucleotide sequence: TGCAGCGTTGAAGCGGGACTAGGCAACCAAGAGACCCAGTACTTC. Translating gives CSVEAGLGNQETQYF.

This clonotype showed up just a few times. This chain connects TRBV5-1 to TRBJ2-1, with 7 bases lining up with TRBD1. V lost 4 bases, J lost 7 bases, and 11 bases stayed unmatched. Germline assignment: CDR1 SGHRS and CDR2 YFSETQ. This CDR3 contains 15 residues. The CDR3 reads CASSQQGSYLNEQFF. CDR3 coding DNA: TGCGCCAGCAGCCAACAGGGGTCTTATCTAAATGAGCAGTTCTTC.

This clonotype has a count of ten or more. The chain is built from TRBV12-3 or TRBV12-4 and TRBJ2-7; D possibly corresponds to TRBD1 (7 bases). This CDR3 contains 12 residues. Trimming shortened V by 6 bases and J by 4 bases, and 10 bases separated the two germline ends. In nucleotides, the CDR3 is TGTGCCAGCAGCTCAGGGGGGTACGAGCAGTACTTC. Translation gives CASSSGGYEQYF.

The chain couples TRBV2 to TRBJ1-2; 10 bases map to TRBD1. Germline CDR1 reads SNHLY; CDR2 reads FYNNEI. The V segment lost 11 bases and the J segment 7 bases; nucleotides outside the gene matches: 7. This CDR3 is 12 amino acids long. The CDR3 coding sequence is TGTGCCCGCCGGGACAGGGGAGCTGGCTACACCTTC. It encodes CARRDRGAGYTF. Based on the CDR3 plus reference TRBV2 and TRBJ1-2, the full variable domain is EPEVTQTPSHQVTQMGQEVILRCVPISNHLYFYWYRQILGQKVEFLVSFYNNEISEKSEIFDDQFSVERPDGSNFTLKIRSTKLEDSAMYFCARRDRGAGYTFGSGTRLTVV.

This chain connects TRBV14 to TRBJ2-6; D unresolved. The germline V gene has CDR1 SGHDN and CDR2 FVKESK. The CDR3 contains 13 residues. V lost 1 base and J 4 bases, leaving 2 bases between the germline ends. In nucleotides, the CDR3 is TGTGCCAGCAGCCAAGGGGGGGCCAACGTCCTGACTTTC. Protein product: CASSQGGANVLTF.

This clonotype has more than one count but fewer than ten. CDR3 in DNA: TGCAGTGCTAGAGAGACGGGGAAATCTTTTTGGGAGCAGTTCTTC. Encoded protein: CSARETGKSFWEQFF. The chain links TRBV20-1 to TRBJ2-1; possibly TRBD2 for D (5 bases). CDR1 DFQATT and CDR2 SNEGSKA come from the germline V gene (reference sequence). The CDR3 loop spans 15 amino acids. V was clipped by 0 bases and J by 10 bases, with 19 bases between them.

This clonotype was counted between two and nine times. The chain is built from TRBV3-1 and TRBJ2-1, with TRBD1 matching 10 bases. This CDR3 has 12 amino acids. V dropped 3 bases and J dropped 15; count of bases not matched to a gene: 5. Looked up from germline, CDR1 is LGHDT and CDR2 is YNNKEL (reference sequence). The CDR3 coding sequence is TGTGCCAGCAGCCACGCGGGACAGGGGCCGTTCTTC. This codes for CASSHAGQGPFF.

There are a few counts of this clonotype. The chain couples TRBV2 to TRBJ1-2; D unclear. The germline V gene encodes CDR1 SNHLY and CDR2 FYNNEI. V shed 1 base and J shed 8 bases, with 8 bases lying between them. The CDR3 runs 12 residues. CDR3 loop: CASSEGEWGYTF. CDR3 coding DNA: TGTGCCAGCAGTGAAGGGGAATGGGGCTACACCTTC.

This clonotype has ten or more counts. This chain uses TRBV6-2 or TRBV6-3 with TRBJ2-1; 10 bases line up with TRBD1. The CDR3 spans 17 residues. V shed 5 bases and J 6 bases; nucleotides not matched to a gene: 13. Germline-derived CDR1 and CDR2 are MNHEY and SVGEGT. This CDR3 reads CASSPQSGQGSLNEQFF. The CDR3 DNA reads TGTGCCAGCAGTCCGCAGTCGGGACAGGGGTCTCTCAATGAGCAGTTCTTC.